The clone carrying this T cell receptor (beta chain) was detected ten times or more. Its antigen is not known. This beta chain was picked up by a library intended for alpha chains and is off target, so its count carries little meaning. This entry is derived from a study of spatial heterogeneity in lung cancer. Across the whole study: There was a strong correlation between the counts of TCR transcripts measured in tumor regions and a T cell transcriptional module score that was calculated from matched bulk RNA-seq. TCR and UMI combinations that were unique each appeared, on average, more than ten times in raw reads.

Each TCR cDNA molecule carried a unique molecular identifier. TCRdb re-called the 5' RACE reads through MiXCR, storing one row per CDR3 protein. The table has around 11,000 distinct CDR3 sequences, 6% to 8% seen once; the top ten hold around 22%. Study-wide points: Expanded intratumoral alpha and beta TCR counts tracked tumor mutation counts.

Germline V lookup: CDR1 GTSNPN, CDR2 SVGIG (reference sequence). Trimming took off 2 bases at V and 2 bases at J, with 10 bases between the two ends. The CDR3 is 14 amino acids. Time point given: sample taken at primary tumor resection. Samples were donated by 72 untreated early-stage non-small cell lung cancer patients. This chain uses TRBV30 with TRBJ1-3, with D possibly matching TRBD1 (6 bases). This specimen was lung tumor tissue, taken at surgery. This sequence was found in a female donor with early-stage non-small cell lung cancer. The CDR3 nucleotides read TGTGCCTGGAGTTCGGGGGCCGCTGGAAACACCATATATTTT. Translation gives CAWSSGAAGNTIYF. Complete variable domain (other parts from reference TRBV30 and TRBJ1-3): SQTIHQWPATLVQPVGSPLSLECTVEGTSNPNLYWYRQAAGRGLQLLFYSVGIGQISSEVPQNLSASRPQDRQFILSSKKLLLSDSGFYLCAWSSGAAGNTIYFGEGSWLTVV.